A selection of T cell receptor beta chains follows, all from one sample in a study of blood T cells in healthy people across ages. Each CDR3 protein gets one entry after TCRdb re-called the 5' RACE reads with MiXCR. The sample includes 1 million to 1.2 million distinct CDR3 sequences, around two fifths of them seen just once. Sequenced input: blood. These receptors originate from a man aged 18 to 35 in good health. The conserved cysteine and the conserved F or W are not part of the CDR3 here. D genes are given only for firm matches.

V	D	J	CDR3
TRBV10-3	-	TRBJ1-2	AISVIEGDGYT
TRBV11-2	TRBD1	TRBJ2-7	ASSFPGQGIYEQY
TRBV9	TRBD1	TRBJ1-6	ASSPPRGTGNSPLH
TRBV20-1	TRBD2	-	SARSAASSGEQY
TRBV12-3/TRBV12-4	-	TRBJ1-2	ASSLTPQEYYGYT
TRBV11-2	-	TRBJ2-5	ASSLRGWVEETQY
TRBV7-2	-	TRBJ2-5	ASSPRQVGRGYNEQY
TRBV20-1	-	TRBJ2-1	SARADEQF
TRBV20-1	-	TRBJ1-1	SASRGRQEAF
TRBV9	-	TRBJ2-5	ASSQSVSEQETQY
TRBV29-1	-	TRBJ2-5	SVEGVRQETQY
TRBV6-6	-	TRBJ2-7	ASMLGYEQY
TRBV11-2	TRBD1	TRBJ2-3	ASSLEGTGGNTQY
TRBV12-3/TRBV12-4	-	TRBJ2-7	ASSPDETPYEQY
TRBV7-2	TRBD1	TRBJ2-7	ASNEQGNTYEQY
TRBV20-1	TRBD1	TRBJ1-1	SPFVGTGGKRMNTEAF
TRBV12-3/TRBV12-4	-	TRBJ2-5	ASRPGLQETQY
TRBV27	-	TRBJ1-2	ASSTRGPYGYT
TRBV12-3/TRBV12-4	-	TRBJ2-4	ASSVGYIQY
TRBV10-3	-	TRBJ1-1	AISGDGGTEAF
TRBV20-1	-	-	SASAGLSSYNEQY
TRBV7-2	-	TRBJ1-2	ASSPDFGDGYT
TRBV6-2/TRBV6-3	TRBD2	TRBJ2-3	ASSYGSAGGTDTQY
TRBV21-1	-	TRBJ1-5	ASSKRGGTAGCNQPQH
TRBV7-9	-	TRBJ2-7	ASREGGQSYNEQY
TRBV4-2	-	TRBJ1-1	ASSQGNRNLQRTEAF
TRBV30	-	TRBJ2-3	ARSQSTDTQY
TRBV4-1	-	TRBJ1-1	ASSQGRGRTEAF
TRBV3-1	TRBD2	TRBJ2-3	ASSQGRLAGSTDTQY
TRBV27	-	TRBJ1-2	ASGEQGNGYT
TRBV2	-	TRBJ1-4	ASSESGPRRGEKLF
TRBV12-3/TRBV12-4	-	TRBJ1-1	ASSPPPTPNTEAF
TRBV5-1	-	TRBJ2-1	ASSLVGDTYNEQF
TRBV27	-	TRBJ1-4	ASVPWSRVCEKLF
TRBV20-1	TRBD1	TRBJ1-1	SASGTGEEAF
TRBV12-3/TRBV12-4	TRBD1	TRBJ2-2	ASSSGQGATHNTGELF
TRBV20-1	TRBD1	TRBJ2-7	SAREPGGVYEQY
TRBV7-8	-	TRBJ1-5	ASSLIVLGAQPQH
TRBV12-5	TRBD1	TRBJ2-3	ASGLGEQGDKQY
TRBV29-1	-	-	SVEEGVYEQY
TRBV5-6	-	TRBJ2-7	ASSLDGLTAYNEQY
TRBV29-1	-	TRBJ2-1	SVDPRRREQF
TRBV4-3	TRBD1	TRBJ1-5	ASSLGQGVDQPQH
TRBV6-6	-	TRBJ2-3	ASSYSVKDTQY
TRBV6-6	-	TRBJ1-2	ASSYSRDSYT
TRBV7-3	-	TRBJ2-1	ASSQVESSSYNEQF